This note documents a single TCR beta chain sequence. This clone's antigen is unknown. No base quality values were provided; no much bigger clone lies one nucleotide off. TCRbeta CDR3 regions were amplified from genomic DNA by means of the immunoSEQ Assay, a bias-controlled multiplex PCR. The study's own analysis went as follows. The number of nucleated cells in each sample was estimated from the amplification of reference gene primers within the assay. To quantify the absolute abundance of each unique TCRbeta CDR3 rearrangement, sequence reads were collapsed and filtered. Productive Simpson clonality was computed per sample as the square root of Simpson's diversity index over productive rearrangements. This is the immuneACCESS table as TCRdb keeps it, with only in-frame sequences that have V and J called. A part of the clones is gone; compared with another copy, unresolved V genes explain less than half, and the rest is unexplained. That table supplies the V and J calls and clone size; D and trimming were determined from the DNA. The sample records more than 200,000 clones, around 90% of which are singletons. Roughly 7.1% of the sample is held by the ten biggest clonotypes.

The sample comes from a study of blood T cell repertoires in COVID-19 (dated by TCRdb to the early 2020s). A note on the overall study: ImmuneRACE Cohort 3 recovered participants were defined by two consecutive negative NP/OP PCR tests, healthcare professional clearance, or symptom resolution. Samples from collaborators originated in the United States, Italy and Spain and spanned both the acute and convalescent phases of COVID-19. The material from the prospective study consisted of cDNA or gDNA derived from T cells, B-cell-depleted T cells, or PBMCs. Subjects who had been exposed to COVID-19, were actively infected with it, or had recovered from it provided the deeply sampled blood TCRbeta repertoires that made up the dataset. The repertoires were released in a freely available public database meant as a resource for research on the immune response to SARS-CoV-2. Samples came from the ongoing ImmuneRACE study (first 160 participants) plus 1,254 subjects from 6 global collaborators. Nearly every sample came with metadata listing a de-identified subject ID, COVID-19 status, age in years and sex. HLA class I and class II types, where available, came from metadata supplied by the sample provider rather than from assay-based typing.

What the authors observed across the whole study: How much clinical and demographic metadata was included differed by source and by participant, and the metadata was provided uncurated.

Participants in the prospective study were enrolled through a virtual design, were aged roughly 18 to 90 years, and lived in fewer than 30 United States geographic areas. In the prospective study, cohorts were assigned on the basis of participant-reported clinical history obtained from a screening survey and a study questionnaire. Each participant in the prospective study had whole blood, serum and a nasopharyngeal or oropharyngeal swab collected by mobile phlebotomists. Over a roughly two-month period, participants in the prospective study had the option of providing additional blood draws and questionnaires. Blood samples from the prospective study were shipped frozen or at room temperature prior to DNA extraction. The specimen was PBMCs or T cells enriched from blood (not recorded which). The origin of this receptor is a man aged 25-40 years in a cohort exposed to, infected with or recovered from COVID-19 (not recorded which).

Here the CDR3 is given as CASSQGGEAGLRANVLTF. The nucleotide sequence is given as TGCGCCAGCAGCCAAGGCGGTGAGGCAGGGCTGAGGGCCAACGTCCTGACTTTC. Recombination connected TRBV4-1 to TRBJ2-6; a weak D assignment points to TRBD1 (5 bases agree). From its cysteine to its phenylalanine, the CDR3 spans 18 amino acids. This entry keeps only the CDR3 DNA: 54 bases, framed from base 1. Deletion took 1 base off V and 5 bases off J, with a span of 18 bases between the germline ends. The germline V gene provides CDR1 MGHRA and CDR2 YSYEKL.